This entry features one TCR beta chain sequence. Assay: immunoSEQ multiplex PCR; the TCRdb copy retains only in-frame clones and omits some. This table has roughly 120,000 clones, 88% appearing once. The data originate from a study of T cell responses to AZD1222 COVID-19 vaccine. Trimming cost V 10 bases and J 6 bases; bases outside gene matches: 9. This CDR3 has 14 residues. CDR1 and CDR2 from the germline V gene are ENHRY and SYGVKD. The chain is built from TRBV10-3 and TRBJ2-2; 9 nucleotides match TRBD2. Source: peripheral blood, taken on day 0 of AZD1222 vaccination. This sequence originates from an adult in good health. The CDR3 coding sequence is TGTGCCACCGAAACGGGGACTAGCCCCGGGGAGCTGTTTTTT. Residues: CATETGTSPGELFF.